A selection of T cell receptor beta chains follows, all from one sample in a study of cytomegalovirus exposure and HLA in healthy donors. TCRdb keeps only in-frame clones here, not all; method: immunoSEQ multiplex PCR. The table shows 100,000 to 150,000 clones, with roughly 70% occurring only once. Input material: PBMCs. The receptors were sampled from a man aged 25 to 40 in good health and CMV-seronegative. The CDR3 runs from the conserved cysteine through the conserved F or W. The order of the fields is clone size, J gene, D gene, V gene, CDR3 DNA, CDR3 protein. D genes are given only for firm matches. Size tells how often a clone was seen (once, few, many) or the class of an expanded clone, and some rows leave it out.

>NA|TRBJ1-3|NA|TRBV13
TGTGCCAGCAGCCCTGAGGCAGTCTCTGGAAACACCATATATTTT
CASSPEAVSGNTIYF
>NA|TRBJ1-6|NA|TRBV19
TGTGCCAGTAGTTACGTCCCAGGGGAAGATTCACCCCTCCACTTT
CASSYVPGEDSPLHF
>NA|TRBJ1-1|NA|TRBV7-2
TGTGCCAGCTTGGAAGCTACAGGTTACAGTGAAGCTTTCTTT
CASLEATGYSEAFF
>NA|TRBJ1-3|NA|TRBV5-1
TGCGCCAGCAGCCATGGACTCAGGGACTATGGAAACACCATATATTTT
CASSHGLRDYGNTIYF
>NA|TRBJ1-3|NA|TRBV7-9
TGTTCCAGCAGCTTAGACAGTGGAAACACCATATATTTT
CSSSLDSGNTIYF
>NA|TRBJ2-3|TRBD2|TRBV7-2
TGTGCCAGCACGTTCCCGACTAGCGGTTCAGATACGCAGTATTTT
CASTFPTSGSDTQYF
>NA|TRBJ2-2|NA|TRBV6-4
TGTGCCAGCAGTGACGGAGCTACCGGGGAGCTGTTTTTT
CASSDGATGELFF
>NA|TRBJ1-5|TRBD1|TRBV2
TGTGCCAGCGGTGCCGGACAGGGCGGTAATCAGCCCCAGCATTTT
CASGAGQGGNQPQHF
>NA|TRBJ1-2|NA|TRBV5-6
TGTGCCAGCAGCTTGGGGGGGGGAGAAGAGCTTGGCTACACCTTC
CASSLGGGEELGYTF
>NA|TRBJ2-1|TRBD2|TRBV7-2
TGTGCCAGCAGCTCAATAAGCGGGGGGGCCTACAATGAGCAGTTCTTC
CASSSISGGAYNEQFF
>NA|TRBJ2-7|TRBD1|TRBV27
TGTGCCAGCAGTTTGGGGATCAGGGGGGAGCAGTACTTC
CASSLGIRGEQYF
>NA|TRBJ2-7|NA|TRBV10-1
TGCGCCAGCAGAATCCTAAGTCAGGGGCGGACCTACGAGCAGTACTTC
CASRILSQGRTYEQYF
>NA|TRBJ2-7|NA|TRBV9
TGTGCCAGCAGCAGGACAGACTCCTACGAGCAGTACTTC
CASSRTDSYEQYF
>NA|TRBJ2-7|NA|TRBV7-2
TGTGCCAGCAGCTTAGTGGGCAGATCCTACGAGCAGTACTTC
CASSLVGRSYEQYF
>NA|TRBJ2-5|TRBD2|TRBV6-1
TGTGCCAGCAGTGACCACGGGGGGGCTCGAGAGACCCAGTACTTC
CASSDHGGARETQYF
>NA|TRBJ1-1|NA|TRBV30
TGTGCCTGGAGTGTATGGGGGGGGTTTGAAGCTTTCTTT
CAWSVWGGFEAFF
>NA|TRBJ1-2|NA|TRBV6-1
TGTGCCAGCAGCCGACAGGCCGGCCATAACTATGGCTACACCTTC
CASSRQAGHNYGYTF
>NA|TRBJ1-1|NA|TRBV9
TGTGCCAGCAGCGGACTCGGGTTGGGGGGAGCTTTCTTT
CASSGLGLGGAFF
>NA|TRBJ1-4|TRBD1|TRBV6-5
TGTGCCAGCAGTGGATCAAGGGACAGGAATGAAAAACTGTTTTTT
CASSGSRDRNEKLFF
>NA|TRBJ1-2|TRBD1|TRBV30
TGTGCCTGGACCCCGGACAGGGGGCGAGGCTATGGCTACACCTTC
CAWTPDRGRGYGYTF
>NA|TRBJ2-7|NA|TRBV15
TGTGCCACCAGCAGCGGTTGGCAGGGCTTCTCCTACGAGCAGTACTTC
CATSSGWQGFSYEQYF
>NA|TRBJ2-2|TRBD1|TRBV7-2
TGTGCCAGCAGCCAGAAACAGACAGGGGTCCACACCGGGGAGCTGTTTTTT
CASSQKQTGVHTGELFF
>NA|TRBJ1-2|TRBD1|TRBV6-5
TGTGCCAGCAGTGCAGACAGGGCAGGGGGCTACACCTTC
CASSADRAGGYTF
>NA|TRBJ2-5|NA|TRBV5-6
TGTGCCAGCAGCTTGGGACAGGACGAGGGGGAGACCCAGTACTTC
CASSLGQDEGETQYF
>NA|TRBJ1-2|TRBD1|TRBV11-3
TGTGCCTCGGCCCCGGGACAGGGCTCCTTCGGGGATGGCTACACCTTC
CASAPGQGSFGDGYTF
>NA|TRBJ2-5|TRBD1|TRBV28
TGTGCCAGCAGCTCCTTTTTCGGGACAGTGGGAGAGACCCAGTACTTC
CASSSFFGTVGETQYF
>NA|TRBJ1-1|NA|TRBV5-4
TGTGCCAGCAGCTTGGCGGGGGAAGCTTTCTTT
CASSLAGEAFF
>NA|TRBJ2-7|NA|TRBV19
TGTGCCAGTAGTAATAGCTATGGTTCCGAGCAGTACTTC
CASSNSYGSEQYF
>NA|TRBJ2-5|NA|TRBV5-1
TGCGCCAGCAGCTTAGACTTCGGGGAGACCCAGTACTTC
CASSLDFGETQYF
>NA|TRBJ1-1|NA|TRBV6-5
TGTGCCAGCGGCTTATTGGCGGATGAAGCTTTCTTT
CASGLLADEAFF
>few|TRBJ1-4|NA|TRBV6-1
TGTGCCAGCAGTGTTGGGGAGTTCTCGGGTGAAAAACTGTTTTTT
CASSVGEFSGEKLFF
>NA|TRBJ2-3|NA|TRBV29-1
TGCAGCGGGACTAGCACAGATACGCAGTATTTT
CSGTSTDTQYF
>NA|TRBJ2-2|NA|TRBV7-8
TGTGCCAGCTCTCTCAACAGAAACACCGGGGAGCTGTTTTTT
CASSLNRNTGELFF
>NA|TRBJ1-2|NA|TRBV10-3
TGTGCCATCAGTGAACGGGGGGCGCCGAGCTATGGCTACACCTTC
CAISERGAPSYGYTF
>NA|TRBJ2-4|TRBD1|TRBV7-8
TGTGCCAGCAGCTTGACAGGGGAAAACATTCAGTACTTC
CASSLTGENIQYF
>few|TRBJ2-5|TRBD2|TRBV5-8
TGTGCCAGCAGCTTGCCTCCGGGACTAGCGGCTATGGGGGCCCAGTACTTC
CASSLPPGLAAMGAQYF
>NA|TRBJ1-1|TRBD1|TRBV2
TGTGCCAGCAGTTTTCCTTCGCCAGGGGGTGAGACTGAAGCTTTCTTT
CASSFPSPGGETEAFF
>once|TRBJ1-2|NA|TRBV4-1
TGCGCCAGCAGCCAAGGGACAGTAAATGGCTACACCTTC
CASSQGTVNGYTF
>once|TRBJ1-1|TRBD1|TRBV28
TGTGCCAGCAGCCTCTACCGGGACAGGGGATCGGCTTTCTTT
CASSLYRDRGSAFF
>NA|TRBJ1-2|TRBD1|TRBV27
TGTGCCAGCAGTAGACAGGGTGCAGGGTATGGCTACACCTTC
CASSRQGAGYGYTF
>few|TRBJ2-7|NA|TRBV5-1
TGCGCCAGCAGCGGGGGCCCAGAGACATCAACCTACGAGCAGTACTTC
CASSGGPETSTYEQYF
>NA|TRBJ2-3|TRBD2|TRBV9
TGTGCCAGCAGCCAAAAGCGGGGGGGCATAGATACGCAGTATTTT
CASSQKRGGIDTQYF